This T cell receptor beta chain was captured in a study of cytomegalovirus exposure and HLA in healthy donors. Whole-study results and caveats: Rare TCR sequences dominated, though some public TCRs recurred in many donors. An Asian-associated ancestry cluster reportedly showed fewer N-insertions than the roughly 670-donor mean in a later analysis. Associated with cytomegalovirus, according to the listing, were some 180 TCR beta chains.

PCR was performed using 60 Vbeta and 13 Jbeta primers. The assay was immunoSEQ multiplex PCR, and TCRdb's table has in-frame clones only and misses some. This sample's table has approximately 150,000 clones. The V gene end was trimmed by 6 bases and the J gene end by 5 bases; junction bases not matched to a gene: 17. The CDR3 is 17 amino acids. Germline values: CDR1 MDHEN, CDR2 SYDVKM. Concerning this clone: As yet, its antigen is unknown.

This chain connects TRBV28 to TRBJ2-7, with TRBD2 matching over 9 bases. Source material: PBMCs. The receptor's source is a young woman in good health and CMV-seronegative. CDR3 sequence reads: CASREGGRVAGDDEQYF. The CDR3 DNA reads as TGTGCCAGCAGGGAGGGAGGGCGAGTAGCGGGAGACGACGAGCAGTACTTC.